Here is one T cell receptor beta chain with its context. This record comes from a study of blood T cell repertoires in COVID-19. Per germline, CDR1 SGHNT and CDR2 YYREEE (reference sequence). The CDR3 extends over 15 amino acids. The ends were cut back, 0 bases at V and 3 bases at J, with 12 bases in the middle. The table came from immunoSEQ multiplex PCR; TCRdb's copy has only in-frame clones and leaves some out. The sample includes about 140,000 clones, around 73% seen only once; the top ten take about 10%. The rearrangement uses TRBV5-4 and TRBJ1-2; D gene ambiguous. The origin of this receptor is a man aged 60-69 years who had recovered from COVID-19. The sample comprised peripheral blood. The CDR3 region has the DNA TGTGCCAGCAGCTTGGCCATGGGCACTTACTATGGCTACACCTTC. The encoded protein is CASSLAMGTYYGYTF.